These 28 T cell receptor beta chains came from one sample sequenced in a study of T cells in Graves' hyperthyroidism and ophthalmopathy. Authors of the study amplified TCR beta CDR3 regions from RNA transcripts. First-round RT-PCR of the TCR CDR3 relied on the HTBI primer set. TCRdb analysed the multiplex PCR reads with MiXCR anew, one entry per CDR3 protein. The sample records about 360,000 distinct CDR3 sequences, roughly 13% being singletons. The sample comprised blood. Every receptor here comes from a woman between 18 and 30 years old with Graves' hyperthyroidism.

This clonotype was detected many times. The DNA for the CDR3 is TGTGCCAGCAGTTTGACAGGTAACGCTGAAGCTTTCTTT. It codes for CASSLTGNAEAFF. This sequence joins TRBV28 and TRBJ1-1; possible D gene TRBD1, 6 bases. In germline, CDR1 is MDHEN, CDR2 SYDVKM. The CDR3 is made up of 13 amino acids. V was clipped by 3 bases and J by 6 bases, with 11 bases between them.

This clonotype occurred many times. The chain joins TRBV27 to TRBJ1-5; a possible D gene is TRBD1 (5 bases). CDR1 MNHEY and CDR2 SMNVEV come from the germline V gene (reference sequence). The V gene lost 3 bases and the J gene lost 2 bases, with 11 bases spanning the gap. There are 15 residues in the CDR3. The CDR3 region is CASSLVGERNQPQHF. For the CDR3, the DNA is TGTGCCAGCAGTTTGGTGGGGGAACGCAATCAGCCCCAGCATTTT.

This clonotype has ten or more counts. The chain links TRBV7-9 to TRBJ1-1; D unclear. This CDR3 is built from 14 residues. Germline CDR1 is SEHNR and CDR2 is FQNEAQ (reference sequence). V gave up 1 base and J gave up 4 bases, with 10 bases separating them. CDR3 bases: TGTGCCAGCAGCTTAGAAAGCTGGGCCACTGAAGCTTTCTTT. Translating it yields CASSLESWATEAFF.

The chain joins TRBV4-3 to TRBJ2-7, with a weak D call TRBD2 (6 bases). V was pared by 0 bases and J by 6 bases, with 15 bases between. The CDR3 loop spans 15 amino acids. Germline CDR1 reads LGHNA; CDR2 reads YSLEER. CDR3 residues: CASSQDYAGLGEQYF. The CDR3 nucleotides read TGCGCCAGCAGCCAAGACTATGCGGGACTCGGCGAGCAGTACTTC.

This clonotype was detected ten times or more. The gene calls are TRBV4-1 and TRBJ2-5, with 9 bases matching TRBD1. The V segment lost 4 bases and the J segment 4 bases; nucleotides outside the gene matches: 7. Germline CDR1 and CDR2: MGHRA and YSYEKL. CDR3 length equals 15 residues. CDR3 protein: CASSLDQTGGETQYF. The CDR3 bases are TGCGCCAGCAGCCTAGATCAGACAGGGGGAGAGACCCAGTACTTC.

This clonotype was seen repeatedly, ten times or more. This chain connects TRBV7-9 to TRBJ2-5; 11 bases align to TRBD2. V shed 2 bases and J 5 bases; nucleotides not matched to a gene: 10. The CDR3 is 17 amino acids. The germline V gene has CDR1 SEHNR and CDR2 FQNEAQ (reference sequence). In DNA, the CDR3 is TGTGCCAGCAGCTTAAGGATTTTAGCGGGGGGGCAGGAGACCCAGTACTTC. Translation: CASSLRILAGGQETQYF. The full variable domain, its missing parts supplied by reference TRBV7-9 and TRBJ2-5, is DTGVSQNPRHKITKRGQNVTFRCDPISEHNRLYWYRQTLGQGPEFLTYFQNEAQLEKSRLLSDRFSAERPKGSFSTLEIQRTEQGDSAMYLCASSLRILAGGQETQYFGPGTRLLVL.

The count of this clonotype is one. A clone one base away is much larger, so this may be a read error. CDR3 bases: TGCGCCAGCAGCCGGACAGGGGAGCCAGATACGCAGTATTTT. Amino acid sequence: CASSRTGEPDTQYF. The chain couples TRBV5-1 to TRBJ2-3; 9 bases match TRBD1. With V trimmed by 4 bases and J by 4 bases, 4 bases remained unmatched. The CDR3 is made up of 14 amino acids. Germline assignment: CDR1 SGHRS and CDR2 YFSETQ. Supplemented by reference TRBV5-1 and TRBJ2-3, the full variable domain reads KAGVTQTPRYLIKTRGQQVTLSCSPISGHRSVSWYQQTPGQGLQFLFEYFSETQRNKGNFPGRFSGRQFSNSRSEMNVSTLELGDSALYLCASSRTGEPDTQYFGPGTRLTVL.

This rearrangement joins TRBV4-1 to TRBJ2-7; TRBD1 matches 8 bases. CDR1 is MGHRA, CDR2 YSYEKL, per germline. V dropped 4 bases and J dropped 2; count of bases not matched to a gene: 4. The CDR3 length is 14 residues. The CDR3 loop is CASSLDRVPYEQYF. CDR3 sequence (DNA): TGCGCCAGCAGCCTGGACAGGGTGCCCTACGAGCAGTACTTC.

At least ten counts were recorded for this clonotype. The chain's CDR3 is CAISESAGTGEEQYF. The DNA of the CDR3 is TGTGCCATCAGTGAGTCGGCAGGGACGGGTGAGGAGCAGTACTTC. The J gene is TRBJ2-7, the V gene TRBV10-3; possibly TRBD1 or TRBD2 for D (5 bases each). Germline loops: CDR1 ENHRY, CDR2 SYGVKD. The ends were cut back, 0 bases at V and 7 bases at J, with 16 bases in the middle. The CDR3 runs to 15 residues.

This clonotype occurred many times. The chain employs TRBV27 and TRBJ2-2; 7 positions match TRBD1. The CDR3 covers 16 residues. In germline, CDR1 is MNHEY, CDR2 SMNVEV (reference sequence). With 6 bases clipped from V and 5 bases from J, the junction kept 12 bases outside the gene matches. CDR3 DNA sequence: TGTGCCAGCAGCTTAGACAGGGAGAGATCGACCGGGGAGCTGTTTTTT. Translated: CASSLDRERSTGELFF.

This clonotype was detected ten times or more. This chain's CDR3 is CASSFLSSGELFF. The CDR3 DNA sequence: TGTGCCAGCAGTTTTCTGAGTTCCGGGGAGCTGTTTTTT. The chain carries TRBV12-3 or TRBV12-4 and TRBJ2-2, with unresolved D. V lost 3 bases and J lost 6, with 8 bases in between. The CDR3 contains 13 residues.

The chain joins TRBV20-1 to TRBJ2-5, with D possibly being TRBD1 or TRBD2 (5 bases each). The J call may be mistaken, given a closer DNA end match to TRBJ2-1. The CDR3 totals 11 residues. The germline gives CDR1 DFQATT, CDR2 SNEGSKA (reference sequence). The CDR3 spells CSARGVETQFF. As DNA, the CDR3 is TGCAGTGCTAGGGGGGTGGAGACCCAGTTCTTC.

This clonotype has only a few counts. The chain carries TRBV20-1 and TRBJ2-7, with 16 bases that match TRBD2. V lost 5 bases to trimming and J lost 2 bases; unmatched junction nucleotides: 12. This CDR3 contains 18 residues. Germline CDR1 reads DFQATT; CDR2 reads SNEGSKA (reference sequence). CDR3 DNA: TGCAGTGCTGTACCAACCGGGACTAGCGGGGGGGACGCCTACGAGCAGTACTTC. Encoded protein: CSAVPTGTSGGDAYEQYF.

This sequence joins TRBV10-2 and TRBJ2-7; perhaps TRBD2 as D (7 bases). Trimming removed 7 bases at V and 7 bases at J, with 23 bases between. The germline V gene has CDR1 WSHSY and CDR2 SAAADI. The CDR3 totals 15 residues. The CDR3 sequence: CASTRGDTDRKEQYF. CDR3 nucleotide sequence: TGCGCCAGCACCCGGGGGGATACGGACAGAAAAGAGCAGTACTTC.

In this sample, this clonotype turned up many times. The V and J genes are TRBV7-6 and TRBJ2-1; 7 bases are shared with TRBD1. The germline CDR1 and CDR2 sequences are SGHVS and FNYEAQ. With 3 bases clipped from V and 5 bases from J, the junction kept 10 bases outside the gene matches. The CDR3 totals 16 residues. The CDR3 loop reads CASSLEYGQEDNEQFF. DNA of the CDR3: TGTGCCAGCAGCTTGGAGTACGGACAGGAAGACAATGAGCAGTTCTTC.

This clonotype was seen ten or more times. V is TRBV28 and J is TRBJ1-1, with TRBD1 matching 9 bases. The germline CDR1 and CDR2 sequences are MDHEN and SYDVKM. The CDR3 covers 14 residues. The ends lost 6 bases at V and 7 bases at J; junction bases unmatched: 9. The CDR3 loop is CASSAPGQGDEAFF. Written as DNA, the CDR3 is TGTGCCAGCAGCGCCCCGGGACAGGGAGATGAAGCTTTCTTT.

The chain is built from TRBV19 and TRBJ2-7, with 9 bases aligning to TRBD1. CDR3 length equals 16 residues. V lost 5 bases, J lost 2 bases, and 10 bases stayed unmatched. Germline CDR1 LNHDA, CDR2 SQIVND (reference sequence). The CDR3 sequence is CASSPGMGQGTYEQYF. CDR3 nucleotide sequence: TGTGCCAGTAGTCCGGGGATGGGACAGGGAACCTACGAGCAGTACTTC.

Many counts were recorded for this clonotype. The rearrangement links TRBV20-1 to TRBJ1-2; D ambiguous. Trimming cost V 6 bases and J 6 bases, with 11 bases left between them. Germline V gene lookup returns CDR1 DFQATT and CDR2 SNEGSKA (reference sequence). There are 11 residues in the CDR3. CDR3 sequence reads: CSAPTVNGYTF. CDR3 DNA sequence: TGCAGTGCCCCCACGGTGAATGGCTACACCTTC.

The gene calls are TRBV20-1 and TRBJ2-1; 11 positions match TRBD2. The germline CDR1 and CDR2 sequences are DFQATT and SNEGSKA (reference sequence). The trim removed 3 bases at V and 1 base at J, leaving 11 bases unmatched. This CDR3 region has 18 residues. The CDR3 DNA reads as TGCAGTGCTAGGATTGAGACTAGCGGGAAGTGGTCCTACAATGAGCAGTTCTTC. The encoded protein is CSARIETSGKWSYNEQFF.

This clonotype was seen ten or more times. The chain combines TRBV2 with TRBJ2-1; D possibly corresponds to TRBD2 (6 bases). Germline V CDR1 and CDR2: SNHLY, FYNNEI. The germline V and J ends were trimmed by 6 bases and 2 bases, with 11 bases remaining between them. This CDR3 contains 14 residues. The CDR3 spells CASSWDSTYNEQFF. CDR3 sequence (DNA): TGTGCCAGCAGCTGGGACTCCACCTACAATGAGCAGTTCTTC. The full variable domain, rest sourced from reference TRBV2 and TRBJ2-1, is EPEVTQTPSHQVTQMGQEVILRCVPISNHLYFYWYRQILGQKVEFLVSFYNNEISEKSEIFDDQFSVERPDGSNFTLKIRSTKLEDSAMYFCASSWDSTYNEQFFGPGTRLTVL.

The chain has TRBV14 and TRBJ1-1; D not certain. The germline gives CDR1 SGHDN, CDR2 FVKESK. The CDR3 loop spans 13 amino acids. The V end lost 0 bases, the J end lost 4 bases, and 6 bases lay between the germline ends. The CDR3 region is CASSQDFSTEAFF. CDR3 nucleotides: TGTGCCAGCAGCCAAGATTTCAGCACTGAAGCTTTCTTT.

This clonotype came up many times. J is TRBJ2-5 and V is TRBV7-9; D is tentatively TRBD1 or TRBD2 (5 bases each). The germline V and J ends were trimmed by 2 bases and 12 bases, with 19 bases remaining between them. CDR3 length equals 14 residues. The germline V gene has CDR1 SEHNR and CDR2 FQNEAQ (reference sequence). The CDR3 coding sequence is TGTGCCAGCAGCTTATATCCTCGGGGCGGCCCCGAGTACTTC. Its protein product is CASSLYPRGGPEYF.

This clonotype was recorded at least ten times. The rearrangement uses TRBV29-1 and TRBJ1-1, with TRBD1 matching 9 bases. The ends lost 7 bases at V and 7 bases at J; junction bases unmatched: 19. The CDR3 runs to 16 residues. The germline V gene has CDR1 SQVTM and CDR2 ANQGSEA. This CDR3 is CSARDRASFGYDEAFF. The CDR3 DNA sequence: TGCAGCGCCAGGGACAGGGCCTCTTTTGGATACGATGAAGCTTTCTTT.

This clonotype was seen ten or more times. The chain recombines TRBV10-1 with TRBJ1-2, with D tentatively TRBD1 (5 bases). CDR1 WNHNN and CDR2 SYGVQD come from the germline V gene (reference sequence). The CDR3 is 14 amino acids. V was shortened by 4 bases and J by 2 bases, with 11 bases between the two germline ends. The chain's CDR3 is CASSATQGNYGYTF. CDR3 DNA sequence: TGCGCCAGCAGTGCCACCCAGGGCAACTATGGCTACACCTTC.

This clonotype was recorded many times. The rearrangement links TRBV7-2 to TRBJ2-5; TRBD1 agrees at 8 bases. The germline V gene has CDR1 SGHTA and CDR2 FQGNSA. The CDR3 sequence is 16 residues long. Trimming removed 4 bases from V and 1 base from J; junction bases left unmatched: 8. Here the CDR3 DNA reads TGTGCCAGCAGCTCCTTCGGGACAGGACTCCAAGAGACCCAGTACTTC. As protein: CASSSFGTGLQETQYF.

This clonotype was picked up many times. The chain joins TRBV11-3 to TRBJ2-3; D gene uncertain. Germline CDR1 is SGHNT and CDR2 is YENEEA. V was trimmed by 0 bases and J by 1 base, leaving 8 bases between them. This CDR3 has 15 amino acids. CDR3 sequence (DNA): TGTGCCAGCAGCTTAGACTCCGGAGGCACAGATACGCAGTATTTT. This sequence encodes CASSLDSGGTDTQYF.

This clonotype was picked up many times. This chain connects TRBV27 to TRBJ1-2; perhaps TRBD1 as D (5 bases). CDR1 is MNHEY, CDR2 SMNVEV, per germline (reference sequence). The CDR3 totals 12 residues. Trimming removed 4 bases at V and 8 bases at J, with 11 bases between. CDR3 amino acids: CASSSGGSGYTF. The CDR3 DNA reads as TGTGCCAGCAGTTCGGGGGGTTCCGGCTACACCTTC.

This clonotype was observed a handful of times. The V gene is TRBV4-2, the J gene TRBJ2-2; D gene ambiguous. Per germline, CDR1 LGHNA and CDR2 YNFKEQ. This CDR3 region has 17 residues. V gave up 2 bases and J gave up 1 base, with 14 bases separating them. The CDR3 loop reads CASSQRGASMNTGELFF. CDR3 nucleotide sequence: TGTGCCAGCAGCCAACGCGGCGCCAGCATGAACACCGGGGAGCTGTTTTTT.